These 32 T cell receptor beta chains came from one sample sequenced in a study of CD8+ T cells in alopecia areata. Regarding treatment: oral pan-JAK inhibitor, 5-10 mg twice daily. RNA was isolated and reverse transcribed to cDNA, the sequencing template. Clones were sequenced by immunoSEQ multiplex PCR, and TCRdb holds only the in-frame ones, with some missing. There are some 190,000 clones in the sample; 40% to 55% occur only once, and roughly a tenth lies in the top ten. This material consisted of CD8+ T cells sorted from blood, taken at approximately week 52, from a patient treated with tofacitinib. Source of these receptors: a human donor with alopecia areata.

The chain has TRBV5-6 and TRBJ1-1; 9 bases are shared with TRBD1. The CDR3 runs to 14 residues. Per the germline V gene, CDR1 is SGHDT and CDR2 is YYEEEE. J lost 6 bases, V lost 3 bases, and 6 bases had no gene match. Written as DNA, the CDR3 is TGTGCCAGCAGCTACGGACAGGGGAGGGCTGAAGCTTTCTTT. As protein: CASSYGQGRAEAFF.

This clone has only a few counts. This chain uses TRBV29-1 with TRBJ2-2; 7 bases fit TRBD2. This CDR3 comprises 14 residues. CDR1 and CDR2 (germline): SQVTM, ANQGSEA. V lost 7 bases, J lost 5 bases, and 10 bases stayed unmatched. CDR3: CSGGRGLSTGELFF. CDR3 sequence (DNA): TGCAGCGGCGGGAGAGGGTTGAGTACCGGGGAGCTGTTTTTT.

The chain's CDR3 is CASIGPATYEQYF. The CDR3 nucleotides are TGTGCCAGCATAGGGCCGGCCACCTACGAGCAGTACTTC. This sequence joins TRBV27 and TRBJ2-7; no reliable D call. The germline V gene has CDR1 MNHEY and CDR2 SMNVEV (reference sequence). The CDR3 runs to 13 residues. Trimming shortened V by 7 bases and J by 2 bases, and 12 bases separated the two germline ends.

This clone was counted a few times. The chain couples TRBV7-9 to TRBJ1-3; D is unclear. V was trimmed by 7 bases and J by 2 bases, leaving 9 bases between them. CDR3 length: 13 amino acids. Germline V CDR1 and CDR2: SEHNR, FQNEAQ (reference sequence). The CDR3 here is CASNDATGNTIYF. The CDR3 nucleotides are TGTGCCAGCAACGATGCAACTGGAAACACCATATATTTT.

This chain joins TRBV5-1 and TRBJ1-4, with 7 bases matching TRBD1. With 3 bases clipped from V and 10 bases from J, the junction kept 15 bases outside the gene matches. This CDR3 is 16 amino acids long. Germline loops: CDR1 SGHRS, CDR2 YFSETQ. The DNA of the CDR3 is TGCGCCAGCAGCTACGGACAGGAAATAACGAGGGGAAAACTGTTTTTT. Residues: CASSYGQEITRGKLFF.

V and J are TRBV6-5 and TRBJ1-2; the D gene is possibly TRBD1 (5 bases). V was cut by 2 bases and J by 5 bases, with 9 bases left in between. The CDR3 consists of 13 residues. Germline CDR1 reads MNHEY; CDR2 reads SVGAGI. The CDR3, as DNA: TGTGCCAGCAGTTACCTGACAGAGTATGGCTACACCTTC. Its protein is CASSYLTEYGYTF.

The chain employs TRBV15 and TRBJ1-2, with 8 bases identical to TRBD1. The ends lost 0 bases at V and 4 bases at J; junction bases unmatched: 7. The CDR3 spans 16 residues. Germline CDR1 and CDR2: LNHNV and YYDKDF (reference sequence). CDR3 nucleotide sequence: TGTGCCACCAGCAGAGATCGGACAGGGTATACCTATGGCTACACCTTC. Encoded protein: CATSRDRTGYTYGYTF.

This clone came up a few times. The rearrangement uses TRBV11-2 and TRBJ1-2, with D perhaps matching TRBD1 (5 bases). Trimming shortened V by 5 bases and J by 8 bases, and 21 bases separated the two germline ends. Germline CDR1 is SGHAT and CDR2 is FQNNGV. This CDR3 contains 15 residues. The CDR3 nucleotides read TGTGCCAGCAGCGGAGGCCTGAGGGGCCGCGGGGGCTACACCTTC. It is translated as CASSGGLRGRGGYTF.

This clone occurred a few times. Here the CDR3 reads CASSFSSGAGNTIYF. For the CDR3, the DNA is TGTGCCAGCAGCTTTTCATCAGGGGCTGGAAACACCATATATTTT. The J gene is TRBJ1-3, the V gene TRBV7-2, with D maybe TRBD1 (6 bases). The CDR3 is 15 residues long. Germline V CDR1 and CDR2: SGHTA, FQGNSA. Trimming took off 3 bases at V and 2 bases at J, with 11 bases between the two ends.

The CDR3 DNA reads TGTGCCAGCAGCTTAGATGGGGCGAACACTGAAGCTTTCTTT. Residues: CASSLDGANTEAFF. This chain links TRBV7-9 with TRBJ1-1; tentatively, D is TRBD1 (5 bases). The CDR3 is 14 residues long. Trimming took 1 base from V and 1 from J, leaving 7 bases between them. Looked up from germline, CDR1 is SEHNR and CDR2 is FQNEAQ (reference sequence).

V and J are TRBV7-3 and TRBJ2-1; D is unresolved. V gave up 2 bases and J gave up 0 bases, with 2 bases separating them. Germline-derived CDR1 and CDR2 are SGHTA and FQGTGA. The CDR3 is 13 amino acids. The CDR3, as DNA: TGTGCCAGCAGCTTAGGCTCCTACAATGAGCAGTTCTTC. It translates to CASSLGSYNEQFF.

This clone occurred once. The V call is TRBV7-9, the J call TRBJ1-2, with D unresolved. V was cut by 5 bases and J by 8 bases, with 18 bases left in between. The germline gives CDR1 SEHNR, CDR2 FQNEAQ (reference sequence). The CDR3 consists of 14 residues. The CDR3 DNA is TGTGCCAGCAGCCCAGTATCTGGGTTGGCCGGCTACACCTTC. The encoded protein is CASSPVSGLAGYTF.

The rearrangement joins TRBV6-4 to TRBJ2-2, with D tentatively TRBD2 (5 bases). Per the germline V gene, CDR1 is MRHNA and CDR2 is SNTAGT. The CDR3 extends over 14 amino acids. With 3 bases removed from V and 4 bases from J, the gap between germline ends came to 9 bases. The CDR3 region has the DNA TGTGCCAGCAGTGAGGGAGCGTTCACCGGGGAGCTGTTTTTT. It translates to CASSEGAFTGELFF.

This clone was recorded a few times. This chain uses TRBV7-8 with TRBJ2-7; 8 nucleotides line up with TRBD2. V lost 0 bases and J lost 0; bases outside the gene matches: 10. The CDR3 length is 18 residues. CDR1 is SGHVS, CDR2 FQNEAQ, per germline. Here the CDR3 reads CASSLASGAGAGSYEQYF. CDR3 DNA sequence: TGTGCCAGCAGCTTAGCGTCAGGAGCGGGGGCTGGCTCCTACGAGCAGTACTTC. Full variable domain (remainder filled in from reference TRBV7-8 and TRBJ2-7): GAGVSQSPRYKVAKRGQDVALRCDPISGHVSLFWYQQALGQGPEFLTYFQNEAQLDKSGLPSDRFFAERPEGSVSTLKIQRTQQEDSAVYLCASSLASGAGAGSYEQYFGPGTRLTVT.

This chain links TRBV5-4 with TRBJ2-5; maybe TRBD1 (5 bases). Germline CDR1 reads SGHNT; CDR2 reads YYREEE (reference sequence). V lost 1 base and J 2 bases, leaving 12 bases between the germline ends. This CDR3 region has 15 residues. The CDR3 sequence is CASSLRGAVQETQYF. The CDR3 coding sequence is TGTGCCAGCAGCTTGAGGGGCGCTGTTCAAGAGACCCAGTACTTC.

This clone occurred many times. The V call is TRBV19, the J call TRBJ1-2, with TRBD1 as a possible D gene (5 bases). The CDR3 is 15 residues long. Trimming left V 9 bases short and J 0 bases short, with 17 bases between. Germline CDR1 and CDR2: LNHDA and SQIVND (reference sequence). The CDR3 loop is CASGPVDIPNYGYTF. CDR3 nucleotides: TGTGCCAGCGGACCAGTGGACATACCTAACTATGGCTACACCTTC.

This rearrangement joins TRBV6-6 to TRBJ1-2; tentative D call: TRBD1 (6 bases). Germline V gene data show CDR1 as MNHNY and CDR2 as SVGAGI (reference sequence). Between the trimmed V and J ends, which lost 7 bases and 1 base, there was a span of 10 bases. This CDR3 is 13 amino acids long. CDR3 bases: TGTGCCAGCATTCCAGGGGTTAACTATGGCTACACCTTC. Translation gives CASIPGVNYGYTF.

About this clone itself: No conserved phenylalanine or tryptophan ends this CDR3, so it is likely a read error. The chain carries TRBV29-1 and TRBJ1-2, with a weak D call TRBD1 (5 bases). Germline CDR1 and CDR2: SQVTM and ANQGSEA. The CDR3 runs to 12 residues. V lost 2 bases, J lost 4 bases, and 8 bases lay in between. CDR3: CSVEQGRYGYTI. CDR3 nucleotides: TGCAGCGTTGAACAGGGTCGCTATGGCTACACCATC.

This rearrangement joins TRBV11-2 to TRBJ2-6; D may be TRBD1 or TRBD2 (5 bases each). Looked up from germline, CDR1 is SGHAT and CDR2 is FQNNGV. V was pared by 1 base and J by 0 bases, with 10 bases between. The CDR3 has 17 residues. The DNA for the CDR3 is TGTGCCAGCAGCTTAGGAGGGGCCGGCTCTGGGGCCAACGTCCTGACTTTC. It encodes CASSLGGAGSGANVLTF.

This clone was seen a handful of times. The V call is TRBV29-1, the J call TRBJ1-5, with TRBD1 identical over 8 bases. Germline-derived CDR1 and CDR2 are SQVTM and ANQGSEA. This CDR3 spans 13 amino acids. J lost 3 bases, V lost 6 bases, and 4 bases had no gene match. CDR3 sequence (DNA): TGCAGCGTCGGACAGGGTTACAATCAGCCCCAGCATTTT. This translates into CSVGQGYNQPQHF.

This clone was seen a single time. The rearrangement joins TRBV9 to TRBJ1-2; D is ambiguous. Germline V gene data show CDR1 as SGDLS and CDR2 as YYNGEE. This CDR3 has 14 amino acids. Trimming left V 0 bases short and J 8 bases short, with 14 bases between. CDR3 nucleotides: TGTGCCAGCAGCGTAGATGGCAAGAGTCTCGGCTACACCTTC. Translation gives CASSVDGKSLGYTF.

V is TRBV4-1 and J is TRBJ2-7; D not certain. CDR1 and CDR2 (germline): MGHRA, YSYEKL. The CDR3 runs 17 residues. Trimming shortened V by 0 bases and J by 0 bases, and 15 bases separated the two germline ends. The CDR3 here is CASSQDWGRAGSYEQYF. CDR3 DNA: TGCGCCAGCAGCCAAGATTGGGGAAGGGCAGGCTCCTACGAGCAGTACTTC.

The chain couples TRBV5-1 to TRBJ2-1; D call uncertain. V lost 5 bases and J lost 0, with 15 bases in between. This CDR3 comprises 16 residues. Germline V gene sequence: CDR1 SGHRS, CDR2 YFSETQ. The CDR3 DNA sequence: TGCGCCAGCAGTTATTATCAAGCGAGCTCCTACAATGAGCAGTTCTTC. Protein: CASSYYQASSYNEQFF.

The chain joins TRBV13 to TRBJ2-1, with TRBD1 matching over 9 bases. In germline, CDR1 is PRHDT, CDR2 FYEKMQ (reference sequence). This CDR3 comprises 15 residues. J was trimmed by 7 bases and V by 3 bases; bases with no gene match: 7. This chain's CDR3 is CASSLADRGGNEQFF. CDR3 in DNA: TGTGCCAGCAGCTTGGCGGACAGGGGAGGTAATGAGCAGTTCTTC.

This clone has more than one count but fewer than ten. The chain couples TRBV29-1 to TRBJ2-3; tentative D call: TRBD2 (6 bases). The CDR3 totals 12 residues. The V gene lost 7 bases and the J gene lost 0 bases, with 8 bases spanning the gap. Germline V CDR1 and CDR2: SQVTM, ANQGSEA. The CDR3 reads CSAGGSTDTQYF. CDR3 nucleotide sequence: TGCAGCGCCGGGGGTAGCACAGATACGCAGTATTTT.

The V and J genes are TRBV6-5 and TRBJ2-7; D tentatively reads TRBD1 or TRBD2 (5 bases each). This CDR3 is built from 15 residues. Looked up from germline, CDR1 is MNHEY and CDR2 is SVGAGI. Trimming cost V 1 base and J 1 base, with 11 bases left between them. The DNA of the CDR3 is TGTGCCAGCAGTTACTTCCTTGGGGGTTCCTACGAGCAGTACTTC. Translating it yields CASSYFLGGSYEQYF.

The V call is TRBV5-6, the J call TRBJ1-2; no clear D gene. This CDR3 spans 12 amino acids. Germline V gene sequence: CDR1 SGHDT, CDR2 YYEEEE. V lost 3 bases and J 3 bases, leaving 6 bases between the germline ends. Here the CDR3 reads CASSSTDYGYTF. DNA of the CDR3: TGTGCCAGCAGCTCGACGGACTATGGCTACACCTTC.

This chain links TRBV4-2 with TRBJ2-2; D gene uncertain. This CDR3 spans 15 amino acids. Germline CDR1 is LGHNA and CDR2 is YNFKEQ. With 0 bases removed from V and 1 base from J, the gap between germline ends came to 6 bases. As DNA, the CDR3 is TGTGCCAGCAGCCAAGATGCCGGGAACACCGGGGAGCTGTTTTTT. Its translation: CASSQDAGNTGELFF.

The gene calls are TRBV4-1 and TRBJ2-7; D may be TRBD1 (6 bases). The V gene's germline CDR1 is MGHRA and CDR2 YSYEKL. The CDR3 is 16 amino acids. The V gene lost 0 bases and the J gene lost 4 bases, with 16 bases spanning the gap. Here the CDR3 DNA reads TGCGCCAGCAGCCAAGACGGGCCCCATAGGGGGTACGAGCAGTACTTC. Translating it yields CASSQDGPHRGYEQYF.

The rearrangement uses TRBV25-1 and TRBJ1-2, with D perhaps TRBD1 (5 bases). Per the germline V gene, CDR1 is MGHDK and CDR2 is SYGVNS. V was clipped by 7 bases and J by 4 bases, with 16 bases between them. This CDR3 comprises 14 residues. CDR3 nucleotide sequence: TGTGCCAGCACCGCTAGAGGGGCCACCTATGGCTACACCTTC. It specifies CASTARGATYGYTF.

The V gene is TRBV6-5, the J gene TRBJ1-2; D possibly corresponds to TRBD1 (5 bases). Germline assignment: CDR1 MNHEY and CDR2 SVGAGI. V gave up 6 bases and J gave up 8 bases, with 16 bases separating them. The CDR3 length is 13 residues. The CDR3 protein is CASRGPTASGYTF. As DNA, the CDR3 is TGTGCCAGCAGAGGCCCGACAGCGTCCGGCTACACCTTC.

This clone was seen a few times. J is TRBJ1-3 and V is TRBV7-9, with a weak D call TRBD1 (5 bases). The CDR3 is 16 amino acids. V shed 4 bases and J shed 2 bases, with 15 bases lying between them. Germline-derived CDR1 and CDR2 are SEHNR and FQNEAQ (reference sequence). CDR3 sequence: CASSSPGSYAGNTIYF. Written as DNA, the CDR3 is TGTGCCAGCAGCTCCCCAGGGTCGTATGCTGGAAACACCATATATTTT.